A single sample gave rise to the 31 T cell receptor beta chains below, sequenced in a study of T cells in Graves' hyperthyroidism and ophthalmopathy. The investigators amplified TCR beta CDR3 regions from RNA transcripts. RT-PCR in the first round (using the HTBI primer set) targeted the TCR CDR3. TCRdb redid the calling of the multiplex PCR reads with MiXCR, one entry per CDR3 protein. The sample yields approximately 380,000 distinct CDR3 sequences, approximately 19% seen once. Material for sequencing was blood. Every receptor here comes from a young woman with Graves' hyperthyroidism.

This clonotype was counted at least ten times. This chain connects TRBV4-1 to TRBJ1-2; D not certain. Germline V gives CDR1 MGHRA, CDR2 YSYEKL. With 2 bases removed from V and 5 bases from J, the gap between germline ends came to 21 bases. The CDR3 is made up of 17 amino acids. CDR3 in DNA: TGCGCCAGCAGCCAAAGGGCCTTGGGCAGGATGGGGTATGGCTACACCTTC. Protein: CASSQRALGRMGYGYTF.

Ten or more counts support this clonotype. The rearrangement uses TRBV20-1 and TRBJ2-5, with 7 nucleotides matching TRBD2. Germline CDR1 DFQATT, CDR2 SNEGSKA (reference sequence). CDR3 length: 15 amino acids. The V gene end was trimmed by 0 bases and the J gene end by 3 bases; junction bases not matched to a gene: 7. As DNA, the CDR3 is TGCAGTGCTAGAGAAGGGTCCAGCGGGGAAGAGACCCAGTACTTC. Protein sequence: CSAREGSSGEETQYF.

This clonotype was seen repeatedly, ten times or more. The gene calls are TRBV15 and TRBJ1-2, with 12 nucleotides matching TRBD1. V shed 8 bases, J shed 4 bases, and the junction held 11 bases outside the gene matches. The CDR3 runs to 16 residues. In germline, CDR1 is LNHNV, CDR2 YYDKDF (reference sequence). CDR3 nucleotides: TGTGCCACCGAAAGTGGGGGACAGGGGGCTCTCTATGGCTACACCTTC. As protein: CATESGGQGALYGYTF.

This clonotype appeared many times. CDR3 DNA sequence: TGTGCCACCAGACGAGGGGAATACACTGAAGCTTTCTTT. Translated, it gives CATRRGEYTEAFF. The chain has TRBV15 and TRBJ1-1; TRBD1 might be the D (5 bases). The CDR3 runs to 13 residues. Trimming pared 6 bases from V and 3 bases from J, leaving 11 bases between. Germline CDR1 reads LNHNV; CDR2 reads YYDKDF (reference sequence).

The chain couples TRBV12-5 to TRBJ1-5; D remains ambiguous. CDR3 length equals 16 residues. V lost 7 bases, J lost 2 bases, and 18 bases lay in between. Germline V gene lookup returns CDR1 LGHNT and CDR2 FRNRAP. This CDR3 reads CASVKQTTRRNQPQHF. The CDR3, as DNA: TGTGCTAGTGTCAAACAAACCACACGGCGCAATCAGCCCCAGCATTTT. Full variable domain (rest looked up from reference TRBV12-5 and TRBJ1-5): DARVTQTPRHKVTEMGQEVTMRCQPILGHNTVFWYRQTMMQGLELLAYFRNRAPLDDSGMPKDRFSAEMPDATLATLKIQPSEPRDSAVYFCASVKQTTRRNQPQHFGDGTRLSIL.

This clonotype was observed at least ten times. The chain is built from TRBV6-9 and TRBJ2-7, with a tentative D call TRBD1 (6 bases). Germline V CDR1 and CDR2: MNHGY, SVAAGI. The CDR3 sequence is 16 residues long. Trimming pared 2 bases from V and 2 bases from J, leaving 16 bases between. CDR3 sequence (DNA): TGTGCCAGCAGTTATACTTTAGGACAGATTCCCTACGAGCAGTACTTC. This encodes CASSYTLGQIPYEQYF.

This chain joins TRBV2 and TRBJ2-2; perhaps TRBD2 as D (6 bases). Germline-derived CDR1 and CDR2 are SNHLY and FYNNEI. The CDR3 extends over 13 amino acids. V gave up 8 bases and J gave up 6 bases, with 13 bases separating them. CDR3 bases: TGTGCCAGCGTGGGGGGTTTGTCCGGGGAGCTGTTTTTT. This translates into CASVGGLSGELFF.

In this sample, this clonotype turned up many times. The chain couples TRBV4-1 to TRBJ1-2; 9 nucleotides agree with TRBD1. Germline CDR1 and CDR2: MGHRA and YSYEKL. Germline trimming cut 0 bases from V and 7 bases from J; bases unmatched to any gene: 9. The CDR3 length is 16 residues. The CDR3 nucleotides read TGCGCCAGCAGCCAAGACCCCGGGACAGGGTTAGGTGGCTACACCTTC. This codes for CASSQDPGTGLGGYTF.

This clonotype occurred many times. The V gene is TRBV5-1, the J gene TRBJ1-1; TRBD1 matches 8 bases. The J segment lost 8 bases and the V segment lost 4 bases, leaving 10 bases of the junction unmatched. Germline V gene data show CDR1 as SGHRS and CDR2 as YFSETQ. The CDR3 sequence is 14 residues long. The CDR3, as DNA: TGCGCCAGCAGCATAGGGACAGGAGGGCGGGAAGCTTTCTTT. Translated: CASSIGTGGREAFF. Drawing the rest from reference TRBV5-1 and TRBJ1-1, the complete variable domain is KAGVTQTPRYLIKTRGQQVTLSCSPISGHRSVSWYQQTPGQGLQFLFEYFSETQRNKGNFPGRFSGRQFSNSRSEMNVSTLELGDSALYLCASSIGTGGREAFFGQGTRLTVV.

The table lists this clonotype with many counts. The J gene is TRBJ2-5, the V gene TRBV20-1; the match to TRBD1 covers 7 bases. Germline CDR1 is DFQATT and CDR2 is SNEGSKA (reference sequence). V shed 8 bases, J shed 1 base, and the junction held 7 bases outside the gene matches. The CDR3 extends over 13 amino acids. CDR3 DNA: TGCAGTTACGAGACAGGGTCCCAAGAGACCCAGTACTTC. Translation gives CSYETGSQETQYF.

This clonotype has a handful of counts. The chain recombines TRBV15 with TRBJ1-1; D is undetermined. This CDR3 has 15 residues. Germline-derived CDR1 and CDR2 are LNHNV and YYDKDF (reference sequence). V was shortened by 3 bases and J by 5 bases, with 16 bases between the two germline ends. The CDR3, as DNA: TGTGCCACCAGCAGCGAAAGCTTCTACGGGACTGAAGCTTTCTTT. Amino acids: CATSSESFYGTEAFF.

V gene TRBV11-2 combines with J gene TRBJ2-2; weak D call: TRBD2 (7 bases). The CDR3 length is 17 residues. CDR1 SGHAT and CDR2 FQNNGV come from the germline V gene. Trimming took 0 bases from V and 5 from J, leaving 16 bases between them. The CDR3 here is CASSLDAGAGKTGELFF. CDR3 nucleotide sequence: TGTGCCAGCAGCTTAGACGCGGGGGCGGGAAAAACCGGGGAGCTGTTTTTT.

This clonotype was seen a handful of times. The chain couples TRBV12-3 or TRBV12-4 to TRBJ1-2; D gene unclear. Between the trimmed V and J ends, which lost 3 bases and 3 bases, there was a span of 14 bases. The CDR3 is 15 amino acids. Here the CDR3 reads CASSFSSQAYYGYTF. In DNA, the CDR3 is TGTGCCAGCAGTTTCTCATCCCAGGCGTACTATGGCTACACCTTC.

This clonotype showed up many times. The rearrangement links TRBV11-2 to TRBJ2-5; D may be TRBD2 (7 bases). The ends were cut back, 5 bases at V and 4 bases at J, with 20 bases in the middle. The CDR3 has 16 amino acids. Germline CDR1 reads SGHAT; CDR2 reads FQNNGV. The CDR3 spells CASSVIYAGARETQYF. The CDR3 DNA reads TGTGCCAGCAGCGTTATTTACGCGGGGGCTAGAGAGACCCAGTACTTC.

This clonotype was recorded many times. The J gene is TRBJ2-7, the V gene TRBV20-1, with 13 nucleotides matching TRBD2. The CDR3 is 14 amino acids. In germline, CDR1 is DFQATT, CDR2 SNEGSKA (reference sequence). Trimming removed 6 bases from V and 4 bases from J; junction bases left unmatched: 6. The CDR3 here is CSAKGLAGMYEQYF. The CDR3 coding sequence is TGCAGTGCCAAGGGACTAGCGGGGATGTACGAGCAGTACTTC.

This clonotype was seen at least ten times. The V gene is TRBV7-3, the J gene TRBJ2-5; TRBD2 matches 7 bases. The germline CDR1 and CDR2 sequences are SGHTA and FQGTGA. The length of the CDR3 is 15 residues. J lost 0 bases, V lost 5 bases, and 6 bases had no gene match. In nucleotides, the CDR3 is TGTGCCAGCAGCGTTATGGGGGGGGACCAAGAGACCCAGTACTTC. Its protein is CASSVMGGDQETQYF.

This clonotype was seen at least ten times. The V gene is TRBV28, the J gene TRBJ1-1; 9 bases fit TRBD1. V gave up 3 bases and J gave up 7 bases; unmatched junction bases: 6. Germline lookup yields CDR1 MDHEN and CDR2 SYDVKM. CDR3 length: 14 residues. The CDR3 is CASSLSTGGSEAFF. In DNA form, the CDR3 reads TGTGCCAGCAGTTTGTCGACAGGGGGAAGTGAAGCTTTCTTT.

The chain recombines TRBV7-8 with TRBJ2-3; 8 bases are a match to TRBD1. Germline V lookup: CDR1 SGHVS, CDR2 FQNEAQ. V lost 5 bases, J lost 5 bases, and 9 bases stayed unmatched. The CDR3 contains 15 residues. The CDR3 sequence is CASSPRAGGVDTQYF. In DNA, the CDR3 is TGTGCCAGCAGCCCGCGGGCAGGGGGCGTAGATACGCAGTATTTT. The full variable domain, in which reference TRBV7-8 and TRBJ2-3 provide the parts outside the CDR3, is GAGVSQSPRYKVAKRGQDVALRCDPISGHVSLFWYQQALGQGPEFLTYFQNEAQLDKSGLPSDRFFAERPEGSVSTLKIQRTQQEDSAVYLCASSPRAGGVDTQYFGPGTRLTVL.

This clonotype has ten or more counts. The chain joins TRBV12-3 or TRBV12-4 to TRBJ1-5, with 8 bases fitting TRBD1. The ends lost 5 bases at V and 3 bases at J; junction bases unmatched: 12. This CDR3 is 17 amino acids long. As DNA, the CDR3 is TGTGCCAGCAGTCCCATTCACACGGACAGGGACAATCAGCCCCAGCATTTT. Amino acids: CASSPIHTDRDNQPQHF.

The chain's CDR3 is CASSPRQGGYQETQYF. The CDR3 coding sequence is TGTGCCAGCTCACCCCGACAGGGGGGTTACCAAGAGACCCAGTACTTC. The chain recombines TRBV18 with TRBJ2-5; 9 positions agree with TRBD1. Trimming at V came to 3 bases and at J to 0 bases, leaving 5 bases not matched to a gene. The CDR3 spans 16 residues. The germline V gene has CDR1 KGHSH and CDR2 LQKENI.

The rearrangement uses TRBV19 and TRBJ1-1; D is uncertain. The length of the CDR3 is 14 residues. The V gene's germline CDR1 is LNHDA and CDR2 SQIVND (reference sequence). V was pared by 10 bases and J by 0 bases, with 15 bases between. CDR3 sequence (DNA): TGTGCCACCGTCCAACAGACTTTGAACACTGAAGCTTTCTTT. Translated, it gives CATVQQTLNTEAFF. Filled out from reference TRBV19 and TRBJ1-1, the complete variable domain reads DGGITQSPKYLFRKEGQNVTLSCEQNLNHDAMYWYRQDPGQGLRLIYYSQIVNDFQKGDIAEGYSVSREKKESFPLTVTSAQKNPTAFYLCATVQQTLNTEAFFGQGTRLTVV.

This clonotype was picked up many times. The chain's CDR3 is CASSYRAANTEAFF. The DNA for the CDR3 is TGTGCCAGCTCTTACAGGGCGGCGAACACTGAAGCTTTCTTT. This rearrangement joins TRBV6-2 or TRBV6-3 to TRBJ1-1, with D tentatively TRBD1 (6 bases). V lost 8 bases and J 1 base, leaving 14 bases between the germline ends. The germline gives CDR1 MNHEY, CDR2 SVGEGT. The CDR3 has 14 amino acids.

This clonotype occurred many times. The V and J genes are TRBV12-3 or TRBV12-4 and TRBJ1-1; a weak D match, TRBD1 (6 bases). CDR3 length equals 13 residues. V lost 7 bases to trimming and J lost 5 bases, with 14 bases between them. The CDR3 nucleotides read TGTGCCAGCACACCGGGGGGGCCAACTGAAGCTTTCTTT. Translated, it gives CASTPGGPTEAFF.

In its sample, this clonotype was seen many times. Here the CDR3 reads CASSYRGREGTEAFF. In nucleotides, the CDR3 is TGTGCCAGCAGCTACAGAGGTCGTGAAGGCACTGAAGCTTTCTTT. V gene TRBV28 combines with J gene TRBJ1-1; no definite D call. This CDR3 has 15 residues. Trimming removed 6 bases from V and 4 bases from J, with 18 bases in between. Germline V CDR1 and CDR2: MDHEN, SYDVKM. Together with reference TRBV28 and TRBJ1-1, the CDR3 gives the full variable domain: DVKVTQSSRYLVKRTGEKVFLECVQDMDHENMFWYRQDPGLGLRLIYFSYDVKMKEKGDIPEGYSVSREKKERFSLILESASTNQTSMYLCASSYRGREGTEAFFGQGTRLTVV.

This clonotype was picked up many times. CDR3 sequence reads: CASSLLAGGQTGELFF. CDR3 nucleotides: TGTGCCAGCAGCCTACTAGCGGGGGGGCAAACCGGGGAGCTGTTTTTT. This chain links TRBV2 with TRBJ2-2; 13 positions match TRBD2. With 6 bases clipped from V and 5 bases from J, the junction kept 6 bases outside the gene matches. This CDR3 region has 16 residues. The germline gives CDR1 SNHLY, CDR2 FYNNEI.

This clonotype came up many times. The rearrangement uses TRBV6-5 and TRBJ2-7; no reliable D call. Germline CDR1 and CDR2: MNHEY and SVGAGI. The CDR3 spans 13 residues. Deletions cut 2 bases from V and 2 bases from J, with 7 bases between. CDR3 DNA sequence: TGTGCCAGCAGTTACGTGGGCCCCTACGAGCAGTACTTC. Its translation is CASSYVGPYEQYF.

This clonotype was recorded at least ten times. The J gene is TRBJ1-1, the V gene TRBV27; no definite D call. The V gene lost 5 bases and the J gene lost 4 bases, with 14 bases spanning the gap. Germline V CDR1 and CDR2: MNHEY, SMNVEV (reference sequence). The CDR3 contains 14 residues. The CDR3 coding sequence is TGTGCCAGCAGTCCCCAGGACTACGGCACTGAAGCTTTCTTT. Protein: CASSPQDYGTEAFF.

This clonotype was detected many times. The chain employs TRBV2 and TRBJ1-1, with 8 nucleotides matching TRBD1. Germline lookup yields CDR1 SNHLY and CDR2 FYNNEI. The ends lost 7 bases at V and 2 bases at J; junction bases unmatched: 9. This CDR3 region has 15 residues. This CDR3 reads CASNPGQGKNTEAFF. The CDR3 DNA follows: TGTGCCAGCAATCCAGGACAGGGCAAAAACACTGAAGCTTTCTTT.

This clonotype was seen at least ten times. V gene TRBV19 combines with J gene TRBJ1-1; TRBD1 matches at 10 bases. The CDR3 has 14 amino acids. Germline CDR1 and CDR2: LNHDA and SQIVND (reference sequence). Unmatched junction bases numbered 10, after V lost 7 bases and J lost 8 bases. The CDR3 nucleotides are TGTGCCAGTACCGAGACAGGGGGCCCCAAGGAAGCTTTCTTT. Its protein is CASTETGGPKEAFF.

There are many counts of this clonotype. The chain links TRBV20-1 to TRBJ1-2; TRBD1 might be the D (5 bases). V lost 3 bases to trimming and J lost 4 bases, with 12 bases between them. The germline CDR1 and CDR2 sequences are DFQATT and SNEGSKA (reference sequence). This CDR3 comprises 13 residues. The CDR3 loop is CSARTGRVYGYTF. CDR3 coding DNA: TGCAGTGCTAGGACGGGCAGGGTCTATGGCTACACCTTC.

The chain uses TRBV20-1 and TRBJ2-2, with 9 bases aligning to TRBD2. With 6 bases clipped from V and 1 base from J, the junction kept 6 bases outside the gene matches. Germline values: CDR1 DFQATT, CDR2 SNEGSKA (reference sequence). There are 15 residues in the CDR3. CDR3 in DNA: TGCAGTGCCCCGCTAGCGGGGCTGAACACCGGGGAGCTGTTTTTT. As protein: CSAPLAGLNTGELFF.